Below, one TCR beta chain is given with its context. This entry belongs to a study of Ad26.COV2.S vaccination and SARS-CoV-2 variants. Clones were sequenced by immunoSEQ multiplex PCR, and TCRdb holds only the in-frame ones, with some missing. Found here are 500,000 or so clones, 89% of them singletons; the top ten hold about 2.7%. The length of the CDR3 is 15 residues. Germline V gene data show CDR1 as LNHDA and CDR2 as SQIVND (reference sequence). V was clipped by 6 bases and J by 4 bases, with 16 bases between them. Regarding treatment: approximately 18 received Ad26.COV2.S at low or high dose, single or two shots; 5 received placebo; per-sample allocation not given. Collection of the samples took place on day 63 after the first injection of vaccine or placebo.

Specimen: peripheral blood, collected in a trial of Ad26.COV2.S vaccine versus placebo. This TCR was recovered from a person aged 18 to 65 who received the Ad26.COV2.S COVID-19 vaccine or a placebo. This chain links TRBV19 with TRBJ2-1, with TRBD1 as a possible D gene (8 bases). The CDR3 DNA reads TGTGCCAGTAGCATGGACAGGGAGGGGTACAATGAGCAGTTCTTC. It encodes CASSMDREGYNEQFF.